Listed here are 29 T cell receptor beta chains from one sample, sequenced in a study of blood T cell repertoires in COVID-19. Data came from immunoSEQ multiplex PCR; TCRdb stores just in-frame clones and leaves some out. The sample has 200,000 to 300,000 clones, around 86% seen once. The sequencing input was PBMCs or T cells enriched from blood (not recorded which). These receptors were collected from a man in his forties or fifties who had recovered from COVID-19.

The CDR3 sequence: CASSKGALDQPQHF. CDR3 bases: TGTGCCAGCAGTAAGGGGGCGCTGGATCAGCCCCAGCATTTT. This chain joins TRBV6-2 or TRBV6-3 and TRBJ1-5; TRBD1 aligns across 7 bases. CDR3 length: 14 residues. J was trimmed by 5 bases and V by 5 bases; bases with no gene match: 6. In germline, CDR1 is MNHEY, CDR2 SVGEGT.

The chain has TRBV2 and TRBJ2-5; 9 nucleotides match TRBD1. V trimming: 6 bases; J trimming: 4 bases; junction bases outside the gene matches: 6. The germline V gene encodes CDR1 SNHLY and CDR2 FYNNEI. This CDR3 spans 14 amino acids. This CDR3 is CASRRDRVRETQYF. DNA of the CDR3: TGTGCCAGCAGAAGGGACAGGGTGCGAGAGACCCAGTACTTC.

This chain links TRBV7-3 with TRBJ2-5; D is uncertain. Germline CDR1 and CDR2: SGHTA and FQGTGA. Trimming cost V 1 base and J 4 bases, with 13 bases left between them. CDR3 size: 15 residues. CDR3: CASSLIVGGLETQYF. CDR3 nucleotides: TGTGCCAGCAGCTTAATAGTTGGCGGTCTAGAGACCCAGTACTTC.

This clone has ten or more counts. Sequence at one end of the junction differs from germline and may be a read error. This sequence joins TRBV28 and TRBJ2-4; weak D call: TRBD2 (5 bases). There are 11 residues in the CDR3. CDR1 MDHEN and CDR2 SYDVKM come from the germline V gene. CDR3 nucleotide sequence: TGTGCCAGCAGTTTCGGCGGGCCCCACAACTTC. It specifies CASSFGGPHNF.

A few counts support this clone. The J gene is TRBJ1-3, the V gene TRBV12-2. TRBV12-2 is given as a pseudogene. There are 15 residues in the CDR3. The CDR3 loop reads CASRKISEGSGTIYF. The DNA of the CDR3 is TGTGCAAGTCGCAAAATCTCCGAGGGCTCGGGCACCATATATTTT.

The genes are TRBV7-9 and TRBJ1-3; 10 positions agree with TRBD1. The germline V gene has CDR1 SEHNR and CDR2 FQNEAQ (reference sequence). Unmatched junction bases numbered 2, after V lost 4 bases and J lost 2 bases. The CDR3 contains 15 residues. The CDR3 loop is CASSWGQGTGNTIYF. The CDR3 DNA follows: TGTGCCAGCAGCTGGGGACAGGGGACTGGAAACACCATATATTTT.

The rearrangement joins TRBV11-2 to TRBJ2-7, with D possibly matching TRBD1 (6 bases). Trimming stripped 5 bases from V and 3 bases from J, with 11 bases between. CDR1 is SGHAT, CDR2 FQNNGV, per germline. The CDR3 extends over 13 amino acids. In DNA, the CDR3 is TGTGCCAGCAGCCTGGACAGCCACTACGAGCAGTACTTC. It translates to CASSLDSHYEQYF.

This rearrangement joins TRBV7-2 to TRBJ1-1; D unresolved. This CDR3 region has 14 residues. The V end was cut by 1 base, the J end by 1 base, with 7 bases between. CDR1 SGHTA and CDR2 FQGNSA come from the germline V gene. This chain's CDR3 is CASSLGRANTEAFF. CDR3 sequence (DNA): TGTGCCAGCAGCTTAGGGCGGGCGAACACTGAAGCTTTCTTT.

The chain joins TRBV3-1 (or the pseudogene TRBV3-2) to TRBJ1-6, with TRBD1 matching 10 bases. This CDR3 is 16 amino acids long. Germline assignment: CDR1 LGHDT and CDR2 YNNKEL (reference sequence). Trimming removed 4 bases from V and 5 bases from J; junction bases left unmatched: 5. CDR3: CASSRDRGSHNSPLHF. The DNA of the CDR3 is TGTGCCAGCAGCCGGGACAGGGGAAGCCATAATTCACCCCTCCACTTT.

The V gene is TRBV7-9, the J gene TRBJ1-1; the match to TRBD1 covers 8 bases. The CDR3 runs 15 residues. From germline, CDR1 is SEHNR and CDR2 FQNEAQ (reference sequence). V lost 3 bases, J lost 8 bases, and 11 bases stayed unmatched. The CDR3 is CASSFFQSGTGEAFF. As DNA, the CDR3 is TGTGCCAGCAGCTTTTTCCAGTCCGGGACAGGCGAAGCTTTCTTT.

The CDR3 spells CASSLLLAGGPTDTQYF. The CDR3 DNA reads as TGTGCCAGCAGCTTACTTTTAGCGGGGGGGCCCACAGATACGCAGTATTTT. The rearrangement links TRBV11-2 to TRBJ2-3, with 11 positions matching TRBD2. The CDR3 totals 17 residues. J lost 2 bases, V lost 2 bases, and 6 bases had no gene match. CDR1 is SGHAT and CDR2 is FQNNGV in the germline V gene.

This CDR3 reads CASSPLEGHEQYF. The DNA of the CDR3 is TGTGCCAGCTCACCACTAGAGGGCCACGAGCAGTACTTC. The gene calls are TRBV18 and TRBJ2-7; a weak D match, TRBD2 (5 bases). V gave up 1 base and J gave up 5 bases, with 9 bases separating them. Germline loops: CDR1 KGHSH, CDR2 LQKENI. This CDR3 is 13 amino acids long.

The gene calls are TRBV7-8 and TRBJ2-7; D might be TRBD1 (5 bases). This CDR3 has 13 residues. V lost 2 bases and J lost 4, with 9 bases in between. CDR1 is SGHVS and CDR2 is FQNEAQ in the germline V gene. In DNA, the CDR3 is TGTGCCAGCAGCTTAAGTACAGGATACGAGCAGTACTTC. Its protein is CASSLSTGYEQYF.

The chain recombines TRBV4-2 with TRBJ1-4, with TRBD1 matching over 7 bases. CDR3 size: 16 residues. Per the germline V gene, CDR1 is LGHNA and CDR2 is YNFKEQ. Unmatched junction bases numbered 9, after V lost 3 bases and J lost 5 bases. The CDR3 loop is CASSHRVTGLNEKLFF. In DNA, the CDR3 is TGTGCCAGCAGCCACCGGGTGACAGGGTTGAATGAAAAACTGTTTTTT.

The chain has TRBV6-6 and TRBJ2-7, with D possibly being TRBD1 (5 bases). Germline CDR1 reads MNHNY; CDR2 reads SVGAGI (reference sequence). V was cut by 0 bases and J by 8 bases, with 11 bases left in between. The CDR3 has 13 amino acids. For the CDR3, the DNA is TGTGCCAGCAGTTACTCGGACATCCCCCAGCAGTACTTC. The encoded protein is CASSYSDIPQQYF.

This clone was counted once. CDR3 protein: CASSLGAMPDTQYF. The CDR3 DNA is TGTGCCAGCAGCTTAGGGGCTATGCCAGATACGCAGTATTTT. This chain joins TRBV7-3 and TRBJ2-3, with a tentative D call TRBD1 (5 bases). The CDR3 loop spans 14 amino acids. CDR1 SGHTA and CDR2 FQGTGA come from the germline V gene. The ends were cut back, 2 bases at V and 4 bases at J, with 10 bases in the middle.

Worth noting for this clone: A much larger clone lies one base from this, so it may be a read error. Here the CDR3 DNA reads TGTGCCAGCAGCGAACTAGCGGGGGGGAACACCGGGGAGCTGTTTTTT. It translates to CASSELAGGNTGELFF. This sequence joins TRBV7-2 and TRBJ2-2, with 12 nucleotides matching TRBD2. J lost 1 base, V lost 5 bases, and 2 bases had no gene match. The CDR3 covers 16 residues. Looked up from germline, CDR1 is SGHTA and CDR2 is FQGNSA.

The chain is built from TRBV5-1 and TRBJ2-5; D perhaps matches TRBD2 (6 bases). The CDR3 is made up of 15 amino acids. V was cut by 0 bases and J by 2 bases, with 11 bases left in between. Germline-derived CDR1 and CDR2 are SGHRS and YFSETQ. The CDR3 DNA reads TGCGCCAGCAGCTTGGAAGTAGCGGTACAAGAGACCCAGTACTTC. Its translation: CASSLEVAVQETQYF.

V gene TRBV27 combines with J gene TRBJ1-1, with D perhaps matching TRBD1 (6 bases). CDR3 length: 14 amino acids. The V gene lost 6 bases and the J gene lost 4 bases, with 15 bases spanning the gap. Germline V gene lookup returns CDR1 MNHEY and CDR2 SMNVEV (reference sequence). The CDR3 nucleotides read TGTGCCAGCAGACGGGCGTGGGGGCTCACTGAAGCTTTCTTT. Residues: CASRRAWGLTEAFF.

The chain recombines TRBV10-3 with TRBJ2-5, with 8 nucleotides matching TRBD1. The germline V gene encodes CDR1 ENHRY and CDR2 SYGVKD. V lost 3 bases, J lost 5 bases, and 5 bases stayed unmatched. The CDR3 extends over 14 amino acids. The CDR3 sequence: CAISDRTGRETQYF. Here the CDR3 DNA reads TGTGCCATCAGTGACCGGACAGGGCGGGAGACCCAGTACTTC.

The rearrangement uses TRBV6-2 or TRBV6-3 and TRBJ1-5; D gene unclear. CDR1 and CDR2 from the germline V gene are MNHEY and SVGEGT. Trimming shortened V by 5 bases and J by 7 bases, and 12 bases separated the two germline ends. CDR3 length: 13 residues. CDR3 in DNA: TGTGCCAGCAGTCCGGAGGGAATACAGCCCCAGCATTTT. Residues: CASSPEGIQPQHF.

The chain carries TRBV5-1 and TRBJ2-6; no definite D call. The germline V gene has CDR1 SGHRS and CDR2 YFSETQ. This CDR3 is built from 16 residues. V was shortened by 0 bases and J by 1 base, with 8 bases between the two germline ends. CDR3: CASSLAPRSGANVLTF. The CDR3 DNA follows: TGCGCCAGCAGCTTGGCCCCTAGGTCTGGGGCCAACGTCCTGACTTTC.

This clone was observed a handful of times. J is TRBJ2-3 and V is TRBV15; the D gene is possibly TRBD1 (6 bases). Germline V gene sequence: CDR1 LNHNV, CDR2 YYDKDF (reference sequence). The CDR3 is 16 amino acids. V lost 3 bases and J lost 7, with 20 bases in between. The CDR3 loop reads CATSSRRGHGRHTQYF. Written as DNA, the CDR3 is TGTGCCACCAGCAGTAGACGGGGACACGGACGGCATACGCAGTATTTT.

This clone showed up just a few times. J is TRBJ2-3 and V is TRBV7-8; possible D gene TRBD1, 6 bases. Between the trimmed V and J ends, which lost 5 bases and 8 bases, there was a span of 17 bases. This CDR3 is built from 14 residues. Germline V CDR1 and CDR2: SGHVS, FQNEAQ. The CDR3 coding sequence is TGTGCCAGCAGCCTCACCCCGGACAGTACTACGCAGTATTTT. Amino acid sequence: CASSLTPDSTTQYF.

The rearrangement joins TRBV3-1 (or the pseudogene TRBV3-2) to TRBJ1-6, with D possibly matching TRBD1 (5 bases). Trimming shortened V by 2 bases and J by 8 bases, and 13 bases separated the two germline ends. The CDR3 consists of 15 residues. Germline CDR1 is LGHDT and CDR2 is YNNKEL (reference sequence). The CDR3 loop is CASSQPRTGDSPLHF. The DNA for the CDR3 is TGTGCCAGCAGCCAACCTAGGACGGGGGATTCACCCCTCCACTTT.

This rearrangement joins TRBV7-8 to TRBJ1-2; 9 bases match TRBD1. The CDR3 length is 16 residues. Germline V gives CDR1 SGHVS, CDR2 FQNEAQ. Germline trimming cut 6 bases from V and 0 bases from J; bases unmatched to any gene: 8. This CDR3 reads CASSPRRDRANYGYTF. CDR3 nucleotide sequence: TGTGCCAGCAGTCCGCGCCGGGACAGGGCTAACTATGGCTACACCTTC.

The chain employs TRBV3-1 (or the pseudogene TRBV3-2) and TRBJ1-5; D ambiguous. Germline CDR1 and CDR2: LGHDT and YNNKEL (reference sequence). V was clipped by 1 base and J by 5 bases, with 6 bases between them. The CDR3 spans 13 residues. Written as DNA, the CDR3 is TGTGCCAGCAGCCAAGGCGGGGATCAGCCCCAGCATTTT. Its protein is CASSQGGDQPQHF.

J is TRBJ2-5 and V is TRBV29-1; D gene unclear. CDR1 is SQVTM, CDR2 ANQGSEA, per germline. Between the trimmed V and J ends, which lost 0 bases and 0 bases, there was a span of 8 bases. The CDR3 loop spans 14 amino acids. CDR3 DNA sequence: TGCAGCGTTGAAGACCCGGTCGACCAAGAGACCCAGTACTTC. Translation: CSVEDPVDQETQYF.

V gene TRBV19 combines with J gene TRBJ1-1; 9 bases are shared with TRBD1. From germline, CDR1 is LNHDA and CDR2 SQIVND (reference sequence). V was clipped by 10 bases and J by 4 bases; unmatched bases: 13. The CDR3 runs 15 residues. The CDR3 DNA reads TGTGCCACGCAACAGGGGGCTGTGTCTGGCACTGAAGCTTTCTTT. Residues: CATQQGAVSGTEAFF.